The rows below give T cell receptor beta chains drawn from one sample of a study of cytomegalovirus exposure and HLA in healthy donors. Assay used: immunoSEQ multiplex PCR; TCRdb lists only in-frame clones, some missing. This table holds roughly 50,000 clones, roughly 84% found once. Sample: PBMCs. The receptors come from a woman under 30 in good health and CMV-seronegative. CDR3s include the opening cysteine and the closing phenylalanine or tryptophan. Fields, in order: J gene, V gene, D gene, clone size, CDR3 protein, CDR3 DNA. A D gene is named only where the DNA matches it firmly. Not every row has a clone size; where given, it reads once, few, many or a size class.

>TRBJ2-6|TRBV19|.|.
CATTLATTNSGANVLTF
TGTGCCACCACACTAGCAACCACAAACTCTGGGGCCAACGTCCTGACTTTC
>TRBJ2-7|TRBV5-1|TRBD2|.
CASSEGLAGGEQYF
TGCGCCAGCAGCGAGGGACTAGCGGGAGGCGAGCAGTACTTC
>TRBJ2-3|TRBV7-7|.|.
CASSLGQGGIDTQYF
TGTGCCAGCAGCTTAGGTCAGGGTGGAATAGATACGCAGTATTTT
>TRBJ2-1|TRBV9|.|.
CASSVDMGGLNEQFF
TGTGCCAGCAGCGTAGATATGGGGGGTCTCAATGAGCAGTTCTTC
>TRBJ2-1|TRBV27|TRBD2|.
CASSFPSSGSPPTYNEQFF
TGTGCCAGCAGTTTTCCGTCTAGCGGATCCCCGCCGACCTACAATGAGCAGTTCTTC
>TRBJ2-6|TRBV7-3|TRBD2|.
CASSLRRRERANVLTF
TGTGCCAGCAGCTTACGTCGGCGGGAGAGGGCCAACGTCCTGACTTTC
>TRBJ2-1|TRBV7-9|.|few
CASSSWTNLVDEQFF
TGTGCCAGCAGCTCGTGGACTAACCTGGTTGATGAGCAGTTCTTC
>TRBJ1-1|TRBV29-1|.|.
CSVVRLLDRNTEAFF
TGCAGCGTTGTAAGGCTCCTGGACAGGAACACTGAAGCTTTCTTT
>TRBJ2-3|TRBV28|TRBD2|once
CASSSGGADTQYF
TGTGCCAGCAGTTCCGGGGGGGCGGATACGCAGTATTTT
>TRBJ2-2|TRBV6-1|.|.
CASSEQGPDSGELFF
TGTGCCAGCAGTGAACAGGGGCCGGACTCCGGGGAGCTGTTTTTT
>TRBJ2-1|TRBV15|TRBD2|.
CATSNPGSSGSRGEQFF
TGTGCCACCAGCAACCCCGGGTCTAGCGGGAGTCGTGGTGAGCAGTTCTTC
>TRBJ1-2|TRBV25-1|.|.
CATQGGGLNGYTF
TGTGCCACCCAGGGAGGGGGACTGAACGGCTACACCTTC
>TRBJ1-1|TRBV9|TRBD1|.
CASSPTPTGDAEAFF
TGTGCCAGCAGCCCGACCCCGACAGGGGATGCTGAAGCTTTCTTT
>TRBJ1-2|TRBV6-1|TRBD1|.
CASTPTGGFGYTF
TGTGCCAGCACTCCGACAGGGGGCTTTGGCTACACCTTC
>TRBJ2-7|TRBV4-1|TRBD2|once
CASSPVRLADSSNTYEQYF
TGCGCCAGCAGCCCCGTTAGACTAGCGGACTCCTCCAATACCTACGAGCAGTACTTC
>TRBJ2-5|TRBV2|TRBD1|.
CASSGGTGGTQYF
TGTGCCAGCAGTGGGGGGACAGGCGGGACCCAGTACTTC
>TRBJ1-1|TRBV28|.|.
CASSPPDTRTEAFF
TGTGCCAGCAGTCCCCCAGACACAAGGACTGAAGCTTTCTTT
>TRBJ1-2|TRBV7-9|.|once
CANSLGRPEGYTF
TGTGCCAACAGCTTAGGCCGTCCCGAGGGCTACACCTTC
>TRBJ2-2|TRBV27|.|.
CASSAKTFILNTGELFF
TGTGCCAGCAGTGCGAAAACCTTCATCCTGAACACCGGGGAGCTGTTTTTT
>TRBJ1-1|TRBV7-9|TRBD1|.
CASTRPGGENTEAFF
TGTGCCAGCACCCGCCCAGGGGGAGAGAACACTGAAGCTTTCTTT
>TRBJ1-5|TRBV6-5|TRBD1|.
CASTQTGGGNQPQHF
TGTGCCAGCACCCAGACAGGGGGCGGCAATCAGCCCCAGCATTTT
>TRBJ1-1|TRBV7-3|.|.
CASSLLRVNTEAFF
TGTGCCAGCAGCTTATTAAGAGTGAACACTGAAGCTTTCTTT
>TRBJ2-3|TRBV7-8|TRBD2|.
CASKIQGLAGLADTQYF
TGTGCCAGCAAAATCCAGGGACTAGCGGGACTGGCAGATACGCAGTATTTT
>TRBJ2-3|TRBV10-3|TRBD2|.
CAISDHGRAADTQYF
TGTGCCATCAGTGACCACGGGAGGGCCGCAGATACGCAGTATTTT
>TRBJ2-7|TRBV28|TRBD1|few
CASSPAGAGGGEQYF
TGTGCCAGCAGCCCCGCCGGGGCAGGGGGCGGCGAGCAGTACTTC
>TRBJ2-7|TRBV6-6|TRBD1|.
CASSSQGANYEQYF
TGTGCCAGCAGCTCACAGGGGGCCAACTACGAGCAGTACTTC
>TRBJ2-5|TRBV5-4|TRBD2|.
CASSLVGGRGETQYF
TGTGCCAGCAGCTTGGTTGGGGGGAGGGGAGAGACCCAGTACTTC
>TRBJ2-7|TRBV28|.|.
CASWPTASRVYEQYF
TGTGCCAGCTGGCCCACGGCGAGCCGGGTCTACGAGCAGTACTTC
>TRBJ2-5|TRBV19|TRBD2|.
CASSPDVWSGGEQYF
TGTGCCAGTAGCCCCGATGTGTGGTCCGGGGGGGAGCAGTACTTC
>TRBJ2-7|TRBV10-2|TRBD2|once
CASSPQGTSGTRQYF
TGCGCCAGCAGTCCCCAGGGGACTAGCGGGACCCGGCAGTACTTC
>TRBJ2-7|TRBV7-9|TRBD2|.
CASSLVGGSSYEQYF
TGTGCCAGCAGCTTAGTGGGCGGGAGCTCCTACGAGCAGTACTTC
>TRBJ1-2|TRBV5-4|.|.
CASTLGGRGYTF
TGTGCCAGCACCCTGGGAGGGAGAGGCTACACCTTC
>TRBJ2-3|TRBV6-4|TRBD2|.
CASSLLAGGLDTQYF
TGTGCCAGCAGTCTACTAGCGGGAGGGCTAGATACGCAGTATTTT
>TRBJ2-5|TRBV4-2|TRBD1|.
CASSQADRDQETQYF
TGTGCCAGCAGCCAGGCCGACAGGGACCAAGAGACCCAGTACTTC
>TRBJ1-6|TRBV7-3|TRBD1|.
CASSPTPTGYNSPLHF
TGTGCCAGCAGCCCGACACCGACAGGGTATAATTCACCCCTCCACTTT
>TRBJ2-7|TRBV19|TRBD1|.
CASSVRDRGRGLDEQYF
TGTGCCAGTAGTGTCCGGGACAGGGGGCGCGGACTCGACGAGCAGTACTTC
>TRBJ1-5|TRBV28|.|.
CASSAPRGPQHF
TGTGCCAGCAGTGCTCCAAGAGGGCCCCAGCATTTT
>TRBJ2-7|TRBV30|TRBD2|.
CARNGRTTYEQYF
TGTGCCCGGAACGGGAGGACCACCTACGAGCAGTACTTC
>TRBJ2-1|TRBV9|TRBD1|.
CASEGTGGAGQFF
TGTGCCAGCGAAGGGACAGGTGGGGCAGGGCAGTTCTTC
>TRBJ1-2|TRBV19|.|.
CASSIAGPGGYTF
TGTGCCAGTAGTATAGCGGGTCCGGGAGGCTACACCTTC
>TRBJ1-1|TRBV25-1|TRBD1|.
CASRQGLGTEAFF
TGTGCCAGCAGACAGGGGCTGGGAACTGAAGCTTTCTTT
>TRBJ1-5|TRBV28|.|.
CASSLPLQPQHF
TGTGCCAGCAGCTTACCTTTACAGCCCCAGCATTTT
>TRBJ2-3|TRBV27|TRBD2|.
CASSSSGREGATDTQYF
TGTGCCAGCAGTTCTAGCGGGAGGGAAGGTGCCACAGATACGCAGTATTTT
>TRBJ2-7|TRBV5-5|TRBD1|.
CASSQPGQGSYEQYF
TGTGCCAGCAGTCAACCGGGACAGGGCTCCTACGAGCAGTACTTC
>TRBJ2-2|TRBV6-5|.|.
CASSYGGMRTGELFF
TGTGCCAGCAGTTACGGCGGGATGAGGACCGGGGAGCTGTTTTTT
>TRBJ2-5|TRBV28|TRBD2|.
CASSPGLAGIQETQYF
TGTGCCAGCAGTCCCGGACTAGCGGGGATCCAAGAGACCCAGTACTTC
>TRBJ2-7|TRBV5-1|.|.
CASSLAARAYEQYF
TGCGCCAGCAGCTTGGCCGCCAGGGCCTACGAGCAGTACTTC
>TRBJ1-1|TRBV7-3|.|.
CASSFQGTEAFF
TGTGCCAGCAGCTTTCAGGGCACTGAAGCTTTCTTT
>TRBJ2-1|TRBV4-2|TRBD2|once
CASVAGGPANEQFF
TGTGCCAGCGTGGCGGGAGGGCCAGCCAATGAGCAGTTCTTC
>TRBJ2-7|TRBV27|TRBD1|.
CASRGTGGSYEQYF
TGTGCCAGCCGTGGGACAGGGGGCTCCTACGAGCAGTACTTC
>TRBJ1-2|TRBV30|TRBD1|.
CAWSEQGAGGYTF
TGTGCCTGGAGTGAACAGGGGGCGGGGGGCTACACCTTC
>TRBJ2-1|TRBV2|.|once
CASSEGTDNEQFF
TGTGCCAGCAGTGAAGGGACAGACAATGAGCAGTTCTTC
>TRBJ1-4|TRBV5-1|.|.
CASSLAGWANEKLFF
TGCGCCAGCAGCTTGGCAGGTTGGGCGAATGAAAAACTGTTTTTT
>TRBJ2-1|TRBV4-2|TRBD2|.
CASSPLGGTSGRSEDNEQFF
TGTGCCAGCAGCCCCCTCGGCGGGACTAGCGGGAGAAGTGAGGACAATGAGCAGTTCTTC
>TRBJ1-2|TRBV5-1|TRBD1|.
CASSWDRADGYTF
TGCGCCAGCAGCTGGGACAGGGCGGATGGCTACACCTTC